The TCR beta chain described here comes from a study of T cell responses to AZD1222 COVID-19 vaccine. This CDR3 contains 18 residues. Germline CDR1 and CDR2: LGHNA and YSLEER. Unmatched junction bases numbered 13, after V lost 1 base and J lost 2 bases. Profiled with immunoSEQ multiplex PCR; TCRdb holds only in-frame clones, not every one. The repertoire holds 57,000 or so clones, with roughly 85% as singletons. Study-level findings and limits: Donors were mostly white British, more females; clonal diversity possibly underestimated. The peak T cell response came first, and repertoires were sampled only after it. Baseline seropositivity occurred in only a handful of AZD1222 recipients.

To note about this clone: Its antigen is as yet unknown.

This TCR derives from an adult in good health. The material was peripheral blood, obtained on day 0 of MenACWY control vaccination. The chain uses TRBV4-3 and TRBJ2-7, with 8 bases lining up with TRBD1. The CDR3 nucleotides are TGCGCCAGCAGCCAAGCAATGCAAGGACAGGGAGGAACCTACGAGCAGTACTTC. This sequence encodes CASSQAMQGQGGTYEQYF.